Only a few counts were recorded for the clone carrying this TCR beta chain. As yet, its antigen is unknown. This CDR3 spans 15 amino acids. Per germline, CDR1 SGHTA and CDR2 FQGNSA. V lost 2 bases to trimming and J lost 0 bases, with 9 bases between them. These data are taken from a study of CD8 T cells in ankylosing spondylitis. Study results and limitations: The study looked at matched synovial fluid samples from ankylosing spondylitis patients. Disease-linked clones were reported to be significantly enriched there.

TCRdb recomputed calls from the 5' RACE reads with MiXCR, one row per CDR3 protein. The sample holds hundreds of thousands of distinct CDR3 sequences, 20% to 25% seen once. The chain employs TRBV7-2 and TRBJ2-3; D unresolved. The sample comprised blood, either unsorted or a sorted T cell fraction (not recorded which). The origin of this receptor is a male donor with ankylosing spondylitis or in good health (not recorded which). The CDR3 nucleotides read TGTGCCAGCAGCTTAAGCAAGACTAGCACAGATACGCAGTATTTT. Its protein is CASSLSKTSTDTQYF.